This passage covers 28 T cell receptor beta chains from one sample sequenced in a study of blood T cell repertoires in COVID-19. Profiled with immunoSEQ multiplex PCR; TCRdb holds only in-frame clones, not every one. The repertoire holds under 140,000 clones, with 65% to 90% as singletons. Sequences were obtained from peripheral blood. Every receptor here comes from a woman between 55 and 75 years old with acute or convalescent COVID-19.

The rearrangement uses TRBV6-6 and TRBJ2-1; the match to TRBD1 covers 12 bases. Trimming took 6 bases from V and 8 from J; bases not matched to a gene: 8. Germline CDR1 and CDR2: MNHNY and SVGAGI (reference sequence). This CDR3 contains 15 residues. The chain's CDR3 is CASSLGQGAGDEQFF. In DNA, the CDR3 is TGTGCCAGCAGCCTGGGACAGGGGGCCGGGGATGAGCAGTTCTTC.

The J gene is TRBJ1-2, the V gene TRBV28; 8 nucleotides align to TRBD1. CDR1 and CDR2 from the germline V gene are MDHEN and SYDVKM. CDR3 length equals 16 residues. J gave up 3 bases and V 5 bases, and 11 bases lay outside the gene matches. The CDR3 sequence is CASSPTDREWDYGYTF. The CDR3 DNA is TGTGCCAGCAGTCCCACGGACAGGGAGTGGGACTATGGCTACACCTTC.

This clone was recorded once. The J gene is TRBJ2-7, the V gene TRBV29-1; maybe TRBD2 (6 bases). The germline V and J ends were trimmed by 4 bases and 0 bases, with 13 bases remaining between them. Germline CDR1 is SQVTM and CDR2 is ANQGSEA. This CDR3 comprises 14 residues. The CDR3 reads CSVAGLTGSYEQYF. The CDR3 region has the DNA TGCAGCGTTGCGGGACTCACCGGCTCCTACGAGCAGTACTTC.

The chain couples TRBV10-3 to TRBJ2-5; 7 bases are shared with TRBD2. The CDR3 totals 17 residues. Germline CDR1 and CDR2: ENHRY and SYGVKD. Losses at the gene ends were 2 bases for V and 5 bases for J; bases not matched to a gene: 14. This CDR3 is CAISEHPGTKAGETQYF. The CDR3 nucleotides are TGTGCCATCAGTGAGCACCCCGGGACTAAAGCCGGTGAGACCCAGTACTTC.

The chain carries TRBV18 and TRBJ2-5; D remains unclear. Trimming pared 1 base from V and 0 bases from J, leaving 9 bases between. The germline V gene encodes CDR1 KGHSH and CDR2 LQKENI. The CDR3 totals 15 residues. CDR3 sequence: CASSPRNINQETQYF. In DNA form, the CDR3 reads TGTGCCAGCTCACCACGTAATATTAACCAAGAGACCCAGTACTTC.

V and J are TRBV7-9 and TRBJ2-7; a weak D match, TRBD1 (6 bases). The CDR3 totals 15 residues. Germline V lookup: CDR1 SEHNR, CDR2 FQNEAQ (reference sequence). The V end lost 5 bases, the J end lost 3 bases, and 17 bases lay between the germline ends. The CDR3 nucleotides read TGTGCCAGCAGCACTTCTGACAGGAGATACTACGAGCAGTACTTC. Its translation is CASSTSDRRYYEQYF.

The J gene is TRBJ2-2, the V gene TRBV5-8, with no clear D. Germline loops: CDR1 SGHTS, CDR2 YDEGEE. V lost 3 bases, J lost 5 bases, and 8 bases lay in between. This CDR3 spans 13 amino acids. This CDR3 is CASSSRVTGELFF. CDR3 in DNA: TGTGCCAGCAGCTCACGGGTGACCGGGGAGCTGTTTTTT.

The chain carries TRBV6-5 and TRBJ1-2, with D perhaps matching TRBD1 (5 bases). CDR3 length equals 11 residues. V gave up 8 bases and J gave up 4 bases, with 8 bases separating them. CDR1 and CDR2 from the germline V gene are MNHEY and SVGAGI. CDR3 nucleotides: TGTGCCAGCTGGGGCCCCTATGGCTACACCTTC. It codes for CASWGPYGYTF.

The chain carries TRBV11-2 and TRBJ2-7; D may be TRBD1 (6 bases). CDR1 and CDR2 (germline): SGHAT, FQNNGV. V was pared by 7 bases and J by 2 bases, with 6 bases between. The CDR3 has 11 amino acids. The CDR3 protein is CASKGAYEQYF. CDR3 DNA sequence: TGTGCCAGCAAGGGGGCCTACGAGCAGTACTTC.

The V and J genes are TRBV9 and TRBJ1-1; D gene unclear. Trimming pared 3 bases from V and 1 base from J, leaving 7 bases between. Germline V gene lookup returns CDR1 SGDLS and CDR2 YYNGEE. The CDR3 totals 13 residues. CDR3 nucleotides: TGTGCCAGCAGCGAGACAAGGAACACTGAAGCTTTCTTT. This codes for CASSETRNTEAFF.

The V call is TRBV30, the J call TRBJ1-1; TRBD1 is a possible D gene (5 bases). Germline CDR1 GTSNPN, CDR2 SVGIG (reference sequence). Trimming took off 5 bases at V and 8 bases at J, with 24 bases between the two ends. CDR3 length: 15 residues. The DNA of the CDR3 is TGTGCCTGGGTCAGAAATTTGGACGCGGGGGACGAAGCTTTCTTT. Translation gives CAWVRNLDAGDEAFF.

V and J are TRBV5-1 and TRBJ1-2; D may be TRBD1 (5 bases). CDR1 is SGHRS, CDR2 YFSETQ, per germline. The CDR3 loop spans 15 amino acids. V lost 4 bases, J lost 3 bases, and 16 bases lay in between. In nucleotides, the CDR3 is TGCGCCAGCAGCCCGGGGCGGGGGGATCACTATGGCTACACCTTC. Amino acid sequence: CASSPGRGDHYGYTF.

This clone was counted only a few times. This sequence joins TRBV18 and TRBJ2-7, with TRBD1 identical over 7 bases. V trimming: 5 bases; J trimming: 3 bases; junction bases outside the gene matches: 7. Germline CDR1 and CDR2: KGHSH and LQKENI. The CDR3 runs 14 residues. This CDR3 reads CASSKGAQNYEQYF. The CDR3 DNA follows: TGTGCCAGCTCAAAGGGGGCCCAAAACTACGAGCAGTACTTC.

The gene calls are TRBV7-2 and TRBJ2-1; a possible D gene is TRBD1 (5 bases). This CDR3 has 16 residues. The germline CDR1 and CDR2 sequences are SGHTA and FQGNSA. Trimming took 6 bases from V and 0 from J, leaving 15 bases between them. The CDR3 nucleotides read TGTGCCAGCAGAAGGCAGGGATCTAGCTCCTACAATGAGCAGTTCTTC. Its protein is CASRRQGSSSYNEQFF. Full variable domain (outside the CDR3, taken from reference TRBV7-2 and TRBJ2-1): GAGVSQSPSNKVTEKGKDVELRCDPISGHTALYWYRQSLGQGLEFLIYFQGNSAPDKSGLPSDRFSAERTGGSVSTLTIQRTQQEDSAVYLCASRRQGSSSYNEQFFGPGTRLTVL.

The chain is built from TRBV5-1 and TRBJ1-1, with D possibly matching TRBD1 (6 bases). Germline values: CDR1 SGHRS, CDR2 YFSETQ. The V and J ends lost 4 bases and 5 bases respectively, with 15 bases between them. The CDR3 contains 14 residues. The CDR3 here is CASSPTRGITEAFF. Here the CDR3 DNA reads TGCGCCAGCAGCCCCACAAGGGGGATAACTGAAGCTTTCTTT.

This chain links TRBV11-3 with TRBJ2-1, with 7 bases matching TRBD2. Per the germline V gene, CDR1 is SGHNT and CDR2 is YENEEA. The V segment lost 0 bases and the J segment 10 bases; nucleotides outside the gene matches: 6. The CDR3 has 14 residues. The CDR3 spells CASSLDRFSGEQFF. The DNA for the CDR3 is TGTGCCAGCAGCTTAGATCGATTTAGCGGGGAGCAGTTCTTC. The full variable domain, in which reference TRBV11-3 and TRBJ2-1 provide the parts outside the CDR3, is EAGVVQSPRYKIIEKKQPVAFWCNPISGHNTLYWYLQNLGQGPELLIRYENEEAVDDSQLPKDRFSAERLKGVDSTLKIQPAELGDSAVYLCASSLDRFSGEQFFGPGTRLTVL.

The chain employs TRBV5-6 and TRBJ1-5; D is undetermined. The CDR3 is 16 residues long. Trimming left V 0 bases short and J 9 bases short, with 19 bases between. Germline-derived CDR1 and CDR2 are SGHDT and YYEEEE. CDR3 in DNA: TGTGCCAGCAGCTTGGGAGGGTTGGGAGGTAAGCCGCCCCAGCATTTT. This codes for CASSLGGLGGKPPQHF.

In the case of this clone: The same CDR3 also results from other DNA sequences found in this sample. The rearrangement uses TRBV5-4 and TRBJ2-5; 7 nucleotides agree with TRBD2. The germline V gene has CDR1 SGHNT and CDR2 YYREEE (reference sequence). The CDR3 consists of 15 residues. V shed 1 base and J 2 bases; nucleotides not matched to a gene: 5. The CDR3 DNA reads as TGTGCCAGCAGCTTGCGGACGGGGGGACAAGAGACCCAGTACTTC. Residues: CASSLRTGGQETQYF.

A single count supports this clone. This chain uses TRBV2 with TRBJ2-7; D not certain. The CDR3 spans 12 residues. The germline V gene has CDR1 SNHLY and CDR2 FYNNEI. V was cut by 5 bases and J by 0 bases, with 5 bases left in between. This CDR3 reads CASSWSSYEQYF. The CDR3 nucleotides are TGTGCCAGCAGTTGGAGCTCCTACGAGCAGTACTTC.

The CDR3 region is CASSYAGRNEQFF. The CDR3, as DNA: TGTGCCAGCAGTTACGCGGGGAGGAATGAGCAGTTCTTC. The chain uses TRBV6-5 and TRBJ2-1; maybe TRBD2 (6 bases). This CDR3 has 13 residues. Germline lookup yields CDR1 MNHEY and CDR2 SVGAGI. Trimming left V 2 bases short and J 7 bases short, with 9 bases between.

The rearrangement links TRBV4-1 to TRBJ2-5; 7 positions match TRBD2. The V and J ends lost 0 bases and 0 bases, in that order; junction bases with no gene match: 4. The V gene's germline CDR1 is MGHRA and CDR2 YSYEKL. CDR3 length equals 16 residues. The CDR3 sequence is CASSQEAGDYQETQYF. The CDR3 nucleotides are TGCGCCAGCAGCCAAGAGGCGGGGGACTACCAAGAGACCCAGTACTTC.

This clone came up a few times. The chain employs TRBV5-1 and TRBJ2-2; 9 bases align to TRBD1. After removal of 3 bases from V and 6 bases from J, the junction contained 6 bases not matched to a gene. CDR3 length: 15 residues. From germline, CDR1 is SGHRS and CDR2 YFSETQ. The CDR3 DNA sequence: TGCGCCAGCAGCTGGACAGGGGATGATCCCGGGGAGCTGTTTTTT. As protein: CASSWTGDDPGELFF.

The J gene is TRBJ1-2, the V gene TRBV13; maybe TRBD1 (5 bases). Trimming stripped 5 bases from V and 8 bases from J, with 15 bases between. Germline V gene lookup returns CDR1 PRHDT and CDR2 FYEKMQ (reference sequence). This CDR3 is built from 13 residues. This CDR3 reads CASSQAQGWGYTF. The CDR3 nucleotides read TGTGCCAGCAGCCAGGCCCAGGGATGGGGCTACACCTTC.

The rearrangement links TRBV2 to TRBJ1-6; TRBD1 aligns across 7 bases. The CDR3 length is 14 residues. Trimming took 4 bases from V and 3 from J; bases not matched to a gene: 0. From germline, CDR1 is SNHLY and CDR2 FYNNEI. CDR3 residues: CASSGTGYNSPLHF. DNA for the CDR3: TGTGCCAGCAGTGGGACAGGCTATAATTCACCCCTCCACTTT.

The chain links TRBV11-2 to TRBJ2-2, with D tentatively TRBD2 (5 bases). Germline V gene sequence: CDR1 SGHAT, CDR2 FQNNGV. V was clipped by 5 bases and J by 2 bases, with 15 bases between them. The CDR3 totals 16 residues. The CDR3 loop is CASSLRAAYNTGELFF. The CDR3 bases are TGTGCCAGCAGCCTGCGGGCAGCCTATAACACCGGGGAGCTGTTTTTT.

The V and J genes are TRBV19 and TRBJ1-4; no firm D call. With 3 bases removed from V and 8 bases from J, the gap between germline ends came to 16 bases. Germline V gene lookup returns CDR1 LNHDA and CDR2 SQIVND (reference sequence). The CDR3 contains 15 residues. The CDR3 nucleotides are TGTGCCAGTAGTATGTTCGGGTCACGGCGAGAAAAACTGTTTTTT. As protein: CASSMFGSRREKLFF. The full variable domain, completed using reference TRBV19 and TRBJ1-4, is DGGITQSPKYLFRKEGQNVTLSCEQNLNHDAMYWYRQDPGQGLRLIYYSQIVNDFQKGDIAEGYSVSREKKESFPLTVTSAQKNPTAFYLCASSMFGSRREKLFFGSGTQLSVL.

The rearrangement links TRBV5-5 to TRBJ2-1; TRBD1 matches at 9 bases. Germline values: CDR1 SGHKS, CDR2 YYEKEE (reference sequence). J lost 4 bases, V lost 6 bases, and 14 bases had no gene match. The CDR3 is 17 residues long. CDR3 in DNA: TGTGCCAGCACCCGGGAGAGCGGGACAGGGTTTTACAATGAGCAGTTCTTC. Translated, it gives CASTRESGTGFYNEQFF.

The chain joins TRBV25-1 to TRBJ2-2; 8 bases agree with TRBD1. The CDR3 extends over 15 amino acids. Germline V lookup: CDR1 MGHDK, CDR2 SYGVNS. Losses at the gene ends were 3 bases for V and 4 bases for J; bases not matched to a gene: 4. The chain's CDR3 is CASSDPGQATGELFF. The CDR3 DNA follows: TGTGCCAGCAGTGATCCGGGACAGGCCACCGGGGAGCTGTTTTTT.